This T cell receptor beta chain appears in the sequencing data of a study of PD-1 blockade in mismatch repair-deficient tumors. Only in-frame clones appear in the TCRdb table, and some are missing; sequencing was by immunoSEQ multiplex PCR. The sample lists about 15,000 clones, more than 85% occurring once. Time point denoted: approximately ten-day in vitro stimulation with candidate neoantigen peptide 6. V dropped 8 bases and J dropped 2; count of bases not matched to a gene: 7. This CDR3 is 15 amino acids long. CDR1 is SGHRS, CDR2 YFSETQ, per germline. A remark on this clone: Its antigen is currently unknown.

This chain connects TRBV5-1 to TRBJ2-1, with 10 positions matching TRBD2. The sequence was collected from an adult with mismatch repair-deficient cancer. The sample consisted of cells cultured in vitro, taken from a patient treated with pembrolizumab. In nucleotides, the CDR3 is TGCGCCAGTGGCAAGCGGGAGGGCCCCTACAATGAGCAGTTCTTC. Translated: CASGKREGPYNEQFF.